This TCR beta chain was obtained from a study of shared clonotypes between healthy human individuals (dated by TCRdb to 2018 to 2020). For the study in its entirety: The cohort included a few men and a couple of women between 18 and 49 years of age. To increase sequencing depth and limit assay-specific biases, different laboratories used diverse techniques to prepare libraries and sequence TCR repertoires. Per donor, three plates each were used for CD4 naive and CD4 memory, two for CD8 naive, and one for CD8 memory. Blood TCR repertoires of about five healthy adults were deeply sequenced to estimate repertoire size and the extent of clonotype sharing between individuals. Leukapheresis yielded between about 0.8 and 9.5 billion PBMCs per donor.

The donors were healthy, HIV-negative adults who had no recently reported acute infections or vaccinations. Every donor was a Caucasian adult living in Nashville, Tennessee, USA. CD4+ T cells were enriched by magnetic negative selection, after which naive cells were positively selected on CD45RA and the negative fraction was taken as the memory subset. Blood was obtained by leukapheresis, after which PBMCs were separated by Ficoll-Histopaque density gradient centrifugation and cryopreserved in liquid nitrogen vapor phase. Analytical flow cytometry was used to check the purity and quantity of every magnetically sorted T cell population. Genomic DNA was isolated from each sorted fraction and quantified by UV absorbance on a Nanodrop 2000c. Taken from the germline V gene (reference sequence), the CDR1 and CDR2 loops are LNHDA and SQIVND. CDR3 length: 15 amino acids, cysteine to phenylalanine. The kept DNA is CDR3 alone, 45 bases in frame from the first base. From V the trimming removes 0 bases and from J it removes 4 bases, while the gene matches leave 4 bases of the junction unaccounted for.

Broader findings and caveats from the paper: Rarefaction of sorted-subset datasets indicated incomplete sequencing despite the large sequencing depth. Pairwise subsampling led to the expectation that sequencing depth would affect the degree of clonotype sharing among donors. Because the study included a small number of donors, the genetic and exposure-history diversity represented was limited. Estimated clonotype richness was generally larger for naive than for memory subsets. Across a few donors, roughly 5% of naive CD4, 3.5% of naive CD8, roughly 2.2% of memory CD4, and approximately 0.4% of memory CD8 clonotypes were shared. Compared with non-shared clonotypes, the clonotypes found in all four sorted-subset donors had higher generation probabilities. Sampling was restricted to blood, and TCR repertoires in tissue are likely to differ from TCR repertoires in blood.

As to this clone: There is no known antigen for this receptor. No quality values exist for individual bases; no much larger clone is one base distant.

TCR CDR3 regions were amplified from genomic DNA by multiplex PCR using the deep immunoSEQ assay. Extracted genomic DNA from each cell subset was spread evenly across all wells of several immunoSEQ 96-well plates, with each plate serving as a replicate. For sorted subsets, each replicate PCR was loaded with approximately 200 ng genomic DNA, equivalent to 32,000 or so T cell genomes. Purified libraries were quantified with a Qubit 3.0 fluorometer, sized on a Bioanalyzer 2100, and re-quantified with the KAPA Library Quantification kit. Every immunoSEQ 96-well plate was sequenced on a separate single-read 150-cycle Illumina NextSeq 550 flow cell. The paper's data handling went like this. Because the immunoSEQ output held only junctional sequences and lacked quality scores, the filtering could not match the filtering applied to full-length reads. To assign V/J genes and CDR3, sequences were annotated against IMGT germline references using PyIR, a Python wrapper for IgBLAST v1.9. Reads were filtered out if the reads had weak V/J assignments (E-value above 1e-6), no CDR3, stop codons, out-of-frame junctions, or ambiguous translated residues. V3J clonotypes were defined by identical inferred V gene, J gene, and CDR3 amino acid sequence. Percentage overlap between repertoires was calculated by dividing the number of shared unique clonotypes by the size of the smaller repertoire. RTK rarefaction, the Chao1 estimator, and Recon v2.1 estimates of unobserved clonotypes were used to assess repertoire richness. Generation probabilities were computed with OLGA for all TCRbeta clonotypes obtained by the gDNA method from four donors. TCRdb took this table from immuneACCESS and kept in-frame rearrangements with V and J called. Such tables lack part of the clones; where checked against another copy, unresolved V genes explain under half of the gap, and the rest is unexplained. For V, J and clone size, that table is used; D and trimming come from the DNA. The sample contains some 2,100,000 clones, nearly 97% of them found a single time. The ten biggest clones cover roughly 0.13% of the sample.

The sequenced sample was naive CD4+ T cells sorted from blood. Reading the label with the study, this specimen's cell subset or site is: CD45RA+ positively selected. The chain links TRBV19 with TRBJ2-7, and TRBD1 aligns with 9 junction nucleotides. The TCR originated in a man aged 18 to 30 in good health. The sequenced DNA: TGTGCCAGTAGTATAGAGACAGGGGGAGTTTACGAGCAGTACTTC. Its amino acids are CASSIETGGVYEQYF.